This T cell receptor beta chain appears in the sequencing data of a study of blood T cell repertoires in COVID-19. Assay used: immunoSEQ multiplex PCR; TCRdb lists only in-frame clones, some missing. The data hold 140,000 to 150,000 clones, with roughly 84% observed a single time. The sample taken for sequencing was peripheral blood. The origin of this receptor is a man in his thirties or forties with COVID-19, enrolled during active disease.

The CDR3 sequence is CASSPQGNYGYTF. The CDR3 nucleotides are TGTGCCAGCAGCCCCCAGGGGAACTATGGCTACACCTTC. The V and J genes are TRBV9 and TRBJ1-2; the D gene is possibly TRBD1 (6 bases). Per the germline V gene, CDR1 is SGDLS and CDR2 is YYNGEE. V lost 4 bases and J 2 bases, leaving 9 bases between the germline ends. This CDR3 has 13 amino acids.